The 5 T cell receptor beta chains in this list originate from one sample, sequenced in a study of early stage breast cancer tumors. Profiled with immunoSEQ multiplex PCR; TCRdb holds only in-frame clones, not every one. The sample holds about 36,000 clones, under 80% seen once. Input material: blood. These receptors were taken from a person aged 55 to 75 with breast cancer.

Only a few counts were recorded for this clone. The CDR3 loop reads CAWSSGGVQYF. DNA of the CDR3: TGTGCCTGGAGTTCGGGGGGCGTGCAGTACTTC. The V call is TRBV30, the J call TRBJ2-7; a weak D match, TRBD2 (7 bases). The germline CDR1 and CDR2 sequences are GTSNPN and SVGIG (reference sequence). Trimming shortened V by 2 bases and J by 9 bases, and 11 bases separated the two germline ends. This CDR3 has 11 amino acids. The whole variable domain, filled in from reference TRBV30 and TRBJ2-7, reads SQTIHQWPATLVQPVGSPLSLECTVEGTSNPNLYWYRQAAGRGLQLLFYSVGIGQISSEVPQNLSASRPQDRQFILSSKKLLLSDSGFYLCAWSSGGVQYFGPGTRLTVT.

Only a few counts were recorded for this clone. The chain joins TRBV13 to TRBJ2-1; D unresolved. The V end was cut by 5 bases, the J end by 5 bases, with 10 bases between. The CDR3 loop spans 13 amino acids. Germline CDR1 PRHDT, CDR2 FYEKMQ (reference sequence). This CDR3 is CASSGLLNNEQFF. The CDR3, as DNA: TGTGCCAGCAGCGGCCTACTTAACAATGAGCAGTTCTTC.

The gene calls are TRBV27 and TRBJ1-1; 10 bases are a match to TRBD1. In germline, CDR1 is MNHEY, CDR2 SMNVEV (reference sequence). J was trimmed by 3 bases and V by 7 bases; bases with no gene match: 11. The CDR3 loop spans 16 amino acids. CDR3 nucleotide sequence: TGTGCCAGCACCCCCGGACAGGGGGGTTTGTACACTGAAGCTTTCTTT. Translating it yields CASTPGQGGLYTEAFF.

The J gene is TRBJ1-6, the V gene TRBV9; D uncertain. V lost 0 bases to trimming and J lost 0 bases, with 7 bases between them. Germline assignment: CDR1 SGDLS and CDR2 YYNGEE. The CDR3 runs to 16 residues. CDR3 loop: CASSVDGSSYNSPLHF. The CDR3 DNA follows: TGTGCCAGCAGCGTAGACGGGAGCTCCTATAATTCACCCCTCCACTTT.

This clone has a handful of counts. The chain employs TRBV6-1 and TRBJ1-5; D gene uncertain. This CDR3 is 14 amino acids long. The V end was cut by 1 base, the J end by 4 bases, with 8 bases between. In germline, CDR1 is MNHNS, CDR2 SASEGT. The CDR3 sequence: CASSEGAFNQPQHF. CDR3 in DNA: TGTGCCAGCAGTGAAGGGGCGTTTAATCAGCCCCAGCATTTT.